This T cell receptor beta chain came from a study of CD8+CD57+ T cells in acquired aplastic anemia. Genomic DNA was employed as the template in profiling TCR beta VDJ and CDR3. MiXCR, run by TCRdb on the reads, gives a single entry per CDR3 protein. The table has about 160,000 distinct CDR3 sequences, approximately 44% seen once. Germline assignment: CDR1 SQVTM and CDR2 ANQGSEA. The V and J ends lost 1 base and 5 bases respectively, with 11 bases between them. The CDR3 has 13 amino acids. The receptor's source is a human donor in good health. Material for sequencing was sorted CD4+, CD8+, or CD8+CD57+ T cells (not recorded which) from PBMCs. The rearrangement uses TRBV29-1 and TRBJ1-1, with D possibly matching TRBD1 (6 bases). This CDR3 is CSVEGQGWTEAFF. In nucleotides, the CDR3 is TGCAGCGTTGAAGGGCAGGGGTGGACTGAAGCTTTCTTT.